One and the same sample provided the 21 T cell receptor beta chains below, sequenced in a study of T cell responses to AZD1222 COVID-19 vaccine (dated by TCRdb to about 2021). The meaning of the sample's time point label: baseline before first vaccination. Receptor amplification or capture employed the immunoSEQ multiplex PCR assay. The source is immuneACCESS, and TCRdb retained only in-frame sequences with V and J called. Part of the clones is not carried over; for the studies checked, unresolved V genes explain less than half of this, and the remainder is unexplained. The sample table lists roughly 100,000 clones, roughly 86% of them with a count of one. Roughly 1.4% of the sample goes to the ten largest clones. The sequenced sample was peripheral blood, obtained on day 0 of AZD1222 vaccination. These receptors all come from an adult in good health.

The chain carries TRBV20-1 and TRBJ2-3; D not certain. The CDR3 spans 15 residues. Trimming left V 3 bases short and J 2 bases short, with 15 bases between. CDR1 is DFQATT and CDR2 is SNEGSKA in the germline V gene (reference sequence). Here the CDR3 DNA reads TGCAGTGCTAGTGGGTCGCTACCGTACACAGATACGCAGTATTTT. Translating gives CSASGSLPYTDTQYF.

In nucleotides, the CDR3 is TGCGCCAGCAGCTTGGCGCAGGGATCTGCGTTCTTC. This sequence encodes CASSLAQGSAFF. This chain uses TRBV5-1 with TRBJ2-1, with D perhaps matching TRBD1 (5 bases). Per germline, CDR1 SGHRS and CDR2 YFSETQ. Trimming stripped 0 bases from V and 15 bases from J, with 13 bases between. CDR3 size: 12 residues.

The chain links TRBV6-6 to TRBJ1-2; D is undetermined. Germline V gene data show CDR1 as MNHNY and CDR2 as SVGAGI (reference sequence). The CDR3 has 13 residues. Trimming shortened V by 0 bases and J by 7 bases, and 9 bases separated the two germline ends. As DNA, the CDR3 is TGTGCCAGCAGTTACTCAGGGTCTATTGGCTACACCTTC. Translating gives CASSYSGSIGYTF.

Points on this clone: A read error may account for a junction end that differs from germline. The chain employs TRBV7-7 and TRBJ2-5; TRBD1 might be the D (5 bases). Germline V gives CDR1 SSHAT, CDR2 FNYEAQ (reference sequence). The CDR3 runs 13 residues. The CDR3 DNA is TGTGCTAGCAGCTTAGGGGTTCAAGAGACCCAGTACTTC. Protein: CASSLGVQETQYF.

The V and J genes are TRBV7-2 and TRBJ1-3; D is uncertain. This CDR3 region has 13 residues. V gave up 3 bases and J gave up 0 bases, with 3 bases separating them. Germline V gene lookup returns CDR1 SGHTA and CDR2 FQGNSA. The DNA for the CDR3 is TGTGCCAGCAGCTTTTTCTCTGGAAACACCATATATTTT. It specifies CASSFFSGNTIYF.

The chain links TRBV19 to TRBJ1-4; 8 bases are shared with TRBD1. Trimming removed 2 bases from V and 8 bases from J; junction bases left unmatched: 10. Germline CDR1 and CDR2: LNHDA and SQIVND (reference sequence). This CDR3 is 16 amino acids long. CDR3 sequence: CASSIRAGGAGEKLFF. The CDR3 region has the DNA TGTGCCAGTAGTATACGGGCAGGGGGCGCTGGAGAAAAACTGTTTTTT.

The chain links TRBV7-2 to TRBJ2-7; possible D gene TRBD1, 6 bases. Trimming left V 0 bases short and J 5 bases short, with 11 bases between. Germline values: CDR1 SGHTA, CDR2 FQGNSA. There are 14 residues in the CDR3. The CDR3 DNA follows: TGTGCCAGCAGCTTAGCGGGGACAATCGACGAGCAGTACTTC. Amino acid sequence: CASSLAGTIDEQYF.

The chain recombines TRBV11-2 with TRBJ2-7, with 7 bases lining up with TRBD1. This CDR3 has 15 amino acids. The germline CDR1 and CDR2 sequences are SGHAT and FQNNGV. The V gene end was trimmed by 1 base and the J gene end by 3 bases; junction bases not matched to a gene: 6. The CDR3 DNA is TGTGCCAGCAGCTTAGCCCAACAGGGGATCTACGAGCAGTACTTC. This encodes CASSLAQQGIYEQYF.

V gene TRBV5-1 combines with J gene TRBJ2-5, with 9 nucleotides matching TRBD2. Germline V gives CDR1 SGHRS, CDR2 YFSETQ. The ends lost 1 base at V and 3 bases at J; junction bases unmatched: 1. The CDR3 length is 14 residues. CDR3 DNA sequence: TGCGCCAGCAGCTTGATAGCGGGAGAAGAGACCCAGTACTTC. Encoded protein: CASSLIAGEETQYF. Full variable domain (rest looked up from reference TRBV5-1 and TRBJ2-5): KAGVTQTPRYLIKTRGQQVTLSCSPISGHRSVSWYQQTPGQGLQFLFEYFSETQRNKGNFPGRFSGRQFSNSRSEMNVSTLELGDSALYLCASSLIAGEETQYFGPGTRLLVL.

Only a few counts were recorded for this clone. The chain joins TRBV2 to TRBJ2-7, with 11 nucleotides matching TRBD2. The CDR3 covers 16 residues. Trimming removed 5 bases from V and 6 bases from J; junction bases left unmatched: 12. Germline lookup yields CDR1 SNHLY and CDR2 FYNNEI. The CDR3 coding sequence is TGTGCCAGCAGTACCACCCTAGCGGGAGGTTACCCCGAGCAGTACTTC. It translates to CASSTTLAGGYPEQYF. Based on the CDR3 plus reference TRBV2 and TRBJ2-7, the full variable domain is EPEVTQTPSHQVTQMGQEVILRCVPISNHLYFYWYRQILGQKVEFLVSFYNNEISEKSEIFDDQFSVERPDGSNFTLKIRSTKLEDSAMYFCASSTTLAGGYPEQYFGPGTRLTVT.

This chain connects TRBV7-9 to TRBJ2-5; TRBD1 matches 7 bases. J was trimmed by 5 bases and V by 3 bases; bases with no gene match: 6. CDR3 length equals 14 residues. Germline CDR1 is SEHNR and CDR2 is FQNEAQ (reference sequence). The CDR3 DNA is TGTGCCAGCAGCTTTGAGGGGGCCTCGGAGACCCAGTACTTC. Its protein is CASSFEGASETQYF.

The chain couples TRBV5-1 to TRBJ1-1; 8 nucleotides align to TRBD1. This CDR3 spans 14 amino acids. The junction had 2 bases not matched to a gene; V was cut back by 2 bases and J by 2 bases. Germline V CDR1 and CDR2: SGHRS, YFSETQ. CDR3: CASSFRGHNTEAFF. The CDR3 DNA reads TGCGCCAGCAGCTTCAGGGGGCATAACACTGAAGCTTTCTTT.

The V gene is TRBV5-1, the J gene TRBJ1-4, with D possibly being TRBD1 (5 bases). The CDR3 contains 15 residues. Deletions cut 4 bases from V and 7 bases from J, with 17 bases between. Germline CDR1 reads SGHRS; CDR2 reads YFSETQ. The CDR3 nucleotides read TGCGCCAGCAGCCCCGGCGAGGGGTACGGTGAAAAACTGTTTTTT. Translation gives CASSPGEGYGEKLFF.

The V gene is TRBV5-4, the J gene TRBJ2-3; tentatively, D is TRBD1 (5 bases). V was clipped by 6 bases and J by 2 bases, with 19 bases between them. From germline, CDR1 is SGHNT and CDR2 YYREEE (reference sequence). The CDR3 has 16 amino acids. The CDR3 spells CASTDRAQGATDTQYF. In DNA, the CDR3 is TGTGCCAGCACCGATCGGGCACAAGGGGCCACAGATACGCAGTATTTT. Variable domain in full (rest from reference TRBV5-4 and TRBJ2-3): ETGVTQSPTHLIKTRGQQVTLRCSSQSGHNTVSWYQQALGQGPQFIFQYYREEENGRGNFPPRFSGLQFPNYSSELNVNALELDDSALYLCASTDRAQGATDTQYFGPGTRLTVL.

The CDR3 sequence is CASSGRAQETQYF. In DNA, the CDR3 is TGTGCCAGCAGTGGCAGGGCCCAAGAGACCCAGTACTTC. The V gene is TRBV28, the J gene TRBJ2-5; D possibly corresponds to TRBD1 (5 bases). Germline-derived CDR1 and CDR2 are MDHEN and SYDVKM. The ends were cut back, 5 bases at V and 1 base at J, with 8 bases in the middle. The CDR3 totals 13 residues.

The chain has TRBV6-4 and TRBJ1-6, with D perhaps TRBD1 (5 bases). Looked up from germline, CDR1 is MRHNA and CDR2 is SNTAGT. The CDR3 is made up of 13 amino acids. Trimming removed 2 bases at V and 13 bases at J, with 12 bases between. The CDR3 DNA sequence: TGTGCCAGCAGTGACGACAGCTTTTCGCCCCTCCACTTT. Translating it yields CASSDDSFSPLHF.

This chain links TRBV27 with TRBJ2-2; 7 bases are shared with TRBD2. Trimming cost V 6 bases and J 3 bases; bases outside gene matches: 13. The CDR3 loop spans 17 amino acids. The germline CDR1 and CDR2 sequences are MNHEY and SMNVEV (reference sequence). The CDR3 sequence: CASRTFLSAGDTGELFF. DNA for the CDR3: TGTGCCAGCAGAACCTTCTTATCGGCGGGAGACACCGGGGAGCTGTTTTTT.

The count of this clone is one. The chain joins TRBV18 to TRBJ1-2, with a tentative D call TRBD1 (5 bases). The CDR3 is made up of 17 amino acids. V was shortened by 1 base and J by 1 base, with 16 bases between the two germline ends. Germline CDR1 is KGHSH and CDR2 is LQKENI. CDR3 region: CASSPRVQQEDNYGYTF. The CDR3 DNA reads TGTGCCAGCTCACCACGGGTCCAACAGGAAGATAACTATGGCTACACCTTC. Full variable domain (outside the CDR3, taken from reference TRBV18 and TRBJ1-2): NAGVMQNPRHLVRRRGQEARLRCSPMKGHSHVYWYRQLPEEGLKFMVYLQKENIIDESGMPKERFSAEFPKEGPSILRIQQVVRGDSAAYFCASSPRVQQEDNYGYTFGSGTRLTVV.

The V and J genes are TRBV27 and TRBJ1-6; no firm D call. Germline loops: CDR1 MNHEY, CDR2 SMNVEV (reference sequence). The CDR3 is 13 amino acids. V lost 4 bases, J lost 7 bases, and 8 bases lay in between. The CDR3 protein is CASSSRGNSPLHF. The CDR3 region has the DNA TGTGCCAGCAGTTCCCGTGGGAATTCACCCCTCCACTTT.

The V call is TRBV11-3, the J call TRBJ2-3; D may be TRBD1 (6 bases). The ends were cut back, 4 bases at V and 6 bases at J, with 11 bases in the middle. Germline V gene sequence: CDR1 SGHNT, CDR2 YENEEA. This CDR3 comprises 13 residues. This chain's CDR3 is CASSYRTEDTQYF. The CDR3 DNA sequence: TGTGCCAGCAGCTATCGGACAGAGGATACGCAGTATTTT.

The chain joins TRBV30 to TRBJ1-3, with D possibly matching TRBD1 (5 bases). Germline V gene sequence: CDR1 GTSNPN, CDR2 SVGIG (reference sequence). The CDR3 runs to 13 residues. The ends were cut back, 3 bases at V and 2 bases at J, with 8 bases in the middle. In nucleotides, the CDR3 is TGTGCCTGGAGCCCAGGGACTGGAAACACCATATATTTT. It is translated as CAWSPGTGNTIYF.